Listed below are T cell receptor beta chains from one sample, sequenced in a study of post-analysis software for immune sequencing data. TCRdb re-derived calls from the PCR reads in MiXCR, one entry per CDR3 protein. The sample gives hundreds of thousands of distinct CDR3 sequences, approximately 30% of which show up once; 0.55% to 0.65% is in the top ten. Source material: blood. The receptors shown here come from a girl aged 10-17 years with multiple sclerosis. CDR3s leave out the opening cysteine and the closing phenylalanine or tryptophan.

j_gene	v_gene	CDR3aa
TRBJ2-3	TRBV5-8	ASSFHRGSTDTQY
TRBJ2-1	TRBV6-6	ASTQPPGEQF
TRBJ2-7	TRBV20-1	SATESGRLYEQY
TRBJ2-3	TRBV20-1	SASRISSGGAGDTQY
TRBJ2-1	TRBV5-1	ASSLAAREQF
TRBJ1-4	TRBV27	ASSPRQGRSEKLF
TRBJ2-7	TRBV5-6	ASSFVERLGQY
TRBJ2-3	TRBV7-2	ASSLNAGTSGRAELDTQY
TRBJ2-1	TRBV9	ASSAGPSPGDEQF
TRBJ2-3	TRBV5-6	ASSLAQGTPDTQY
TRBJ1-5	TRBV6-6	ASSYDSGQPQH
TRBJ2-1	TRBV28	ASYTTGTSGYNEQF
TRBJ1-1	TRBV3-1	ASTQTADSNTEAF
TRBJ2-1	TRBV20-1	SASRQGRMNEQF
TRBJ2-1	TRBV9	ASSVEASGAISYNEQF